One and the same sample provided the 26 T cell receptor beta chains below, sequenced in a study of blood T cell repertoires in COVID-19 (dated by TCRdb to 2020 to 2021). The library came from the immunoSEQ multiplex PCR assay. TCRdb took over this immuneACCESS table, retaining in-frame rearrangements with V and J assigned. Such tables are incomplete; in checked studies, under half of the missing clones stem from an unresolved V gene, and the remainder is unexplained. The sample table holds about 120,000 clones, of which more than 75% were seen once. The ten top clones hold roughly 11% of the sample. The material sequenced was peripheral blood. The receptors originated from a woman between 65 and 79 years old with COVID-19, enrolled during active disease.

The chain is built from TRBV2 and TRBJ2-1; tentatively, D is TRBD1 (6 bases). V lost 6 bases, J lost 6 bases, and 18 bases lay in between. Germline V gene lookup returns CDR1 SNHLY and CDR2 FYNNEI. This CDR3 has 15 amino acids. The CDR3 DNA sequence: TGTGCCAGCAGCCTCTATACAGGGCTTGGCAATGAGCAGTTCTTC. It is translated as CASSLYTGLGNEQFF.

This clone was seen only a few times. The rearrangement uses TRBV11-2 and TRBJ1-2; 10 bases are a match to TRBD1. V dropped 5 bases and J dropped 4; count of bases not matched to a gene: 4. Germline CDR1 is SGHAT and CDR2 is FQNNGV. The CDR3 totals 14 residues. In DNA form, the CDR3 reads TGTGCCAGCAGCCGGGACAGGGGAAGCTATGGCTACACCTTC. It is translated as CASSRDRGSYGYTF.

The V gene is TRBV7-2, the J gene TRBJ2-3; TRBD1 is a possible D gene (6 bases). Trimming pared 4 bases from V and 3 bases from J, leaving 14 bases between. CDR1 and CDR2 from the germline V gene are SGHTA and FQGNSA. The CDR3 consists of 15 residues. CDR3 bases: TGTGCCAGCAGCTCGCAGGGGTTGGGGACAGATACGCAGTATTTT. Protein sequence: CASSSQGLGTDTQYF.

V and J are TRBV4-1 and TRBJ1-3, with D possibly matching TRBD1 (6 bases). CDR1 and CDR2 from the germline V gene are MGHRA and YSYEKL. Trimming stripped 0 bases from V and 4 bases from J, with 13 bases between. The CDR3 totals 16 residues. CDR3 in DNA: TGCGCCAGCAGCCAAGATCTCACGGGGACAGGAAACACCATATATTTT. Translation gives CASSQDLTGTGNTIYF.

CDR3 loop: CASSVGGGLGYTF. The DNA for the CDR3 is TGTGCCAGCAGCGTAGGCGGGGGGCTTGGCTACACCTTC. The chain joins TRBV9 to TRBJ1-2; perhaps TRBD1 as D (6 bases). V was cut by 0 bases and J by 7 bases, with 10 bases left in between. CDR1 SGDLS and CDR2 YYNGEE come from the germline V gene. The CDR3 extends over 13 amino acids. The full variable domain, rest sourced from reference TRBV9 and TRBJ1-2, is DSGVTQTPKHLITATGQRVTLRCSPRSGDLSVYWYQQSLDQGLQFLIQYYNGEERAKGNILERFSAQQFPDLHSELNLSSLELGDSALYFCASSVGGGLGYTFGSGTRLTVV.

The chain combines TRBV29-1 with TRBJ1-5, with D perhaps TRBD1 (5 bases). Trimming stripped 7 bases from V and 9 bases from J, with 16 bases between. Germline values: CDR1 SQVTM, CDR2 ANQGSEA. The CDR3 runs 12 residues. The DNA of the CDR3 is TGCAGCGGAGGGGACTCCAAAGGGCCCCAGCATTTT. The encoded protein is CSGGDSKGPQHF.

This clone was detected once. The CDR3 region has the DNA TGTGCCAGCAGCTTACTTCGGGGGCAGCCCCAGCATTTT. This codes for CASSLLRGQPQHF. The chain joins TRBV7-2 to TRBJ1-5; D is possibly TRBD1 (5 bases). The CDR3 length is 13 residues. V lost 2 bases, J lost 7 bases, and 9 bases lay in between. CDR1 and CDR2 (germline): SGHTA, FQGNSA.

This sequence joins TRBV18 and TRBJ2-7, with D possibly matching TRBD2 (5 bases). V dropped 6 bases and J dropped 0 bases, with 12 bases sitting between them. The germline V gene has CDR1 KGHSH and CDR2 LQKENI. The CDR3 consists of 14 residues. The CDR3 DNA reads TGTGCCAGCTCCCGGGGAACAGTCTCCTACGAGCAGTACTTC. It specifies CASSRGTVSYEQYF. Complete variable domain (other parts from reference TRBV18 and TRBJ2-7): NAGVMQNPRHLVRRRGQEARLRCSPMKGHSHVYWYRQLPEEGLKFMVYLQKENIIDESGMPKERFSAEFPKEGPSILRIQQVVRGDSAAYFCASSRGTVSYEQYFGPGTRLTVT.

The CDR3 region has the DNA TGCAGCGTCGGACCGGGGGGCGGTCAGCCCCAGCATTTT. Translating it yields CSVGPGGGQPQHF. The chain is built from TRBV29-1 and TRBJ1-5, with D possibly matching TRBD1 (6 bases). Germline CDR1 is SQVTM and CDR2 is ANQGSEA. CDR3 length: 13 amino acids. Between the trimmed V and J ends, which lost 6 bases and 6 bases, there was a span of 15 bases. The variable domain in full, with the rest retrieved from reference TRBV29-1 and TRBJ1-5, is SAVISQKPSRDICQRGTSLTIQCQVDSQVTMMFWYRQQPGQSLTLIATANQGSEATYESGFVIDKFPISRPNLTFSTLTVSNMSPEDSSIYLCSVGPGGGQPQHFGDGTRLSIL.

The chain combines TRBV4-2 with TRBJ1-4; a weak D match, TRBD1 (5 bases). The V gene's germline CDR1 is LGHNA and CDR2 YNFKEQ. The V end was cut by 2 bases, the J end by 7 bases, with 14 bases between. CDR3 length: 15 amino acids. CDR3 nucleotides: TGTGCCAGCAGCCAACCTGGGACGGGAGGTGAAAAACTGTTTTTT. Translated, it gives CASSQPGTGGEKLFF.

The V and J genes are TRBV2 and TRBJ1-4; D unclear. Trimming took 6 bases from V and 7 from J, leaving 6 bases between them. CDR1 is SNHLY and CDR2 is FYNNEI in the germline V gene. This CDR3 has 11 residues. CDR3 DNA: TGTGCCAGCAGCTACCGTGAAAAACTGTTTTTT. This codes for CASSYREKLFF. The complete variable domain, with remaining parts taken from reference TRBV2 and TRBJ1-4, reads EPEVTQTPSHQVTQMGQEVILRCVPISNHLYFYWYRQILGQKVEFLVSFYNNEISEKSEIFDDQFSVERPDGSNFTLKIRSTKLEDSAMYFCASSYREKLFFGSGTQLSVL.

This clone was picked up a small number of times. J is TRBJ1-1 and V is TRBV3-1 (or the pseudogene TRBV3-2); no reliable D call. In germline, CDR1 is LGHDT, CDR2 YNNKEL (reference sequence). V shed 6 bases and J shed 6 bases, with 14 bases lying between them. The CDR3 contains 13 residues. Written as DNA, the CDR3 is TGTGCCAGCAGTCAGGACTCTCCGGCTGAAGCTTTCTTT. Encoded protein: CASSQDSPAEAFF.

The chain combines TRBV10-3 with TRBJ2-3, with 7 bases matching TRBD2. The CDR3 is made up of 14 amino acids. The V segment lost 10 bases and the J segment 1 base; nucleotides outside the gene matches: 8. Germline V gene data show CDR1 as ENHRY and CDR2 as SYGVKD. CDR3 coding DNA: TGTGCCACTTCACGGGGGGAAGGCACAGATACGCAGTATTTT. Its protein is CATSRGEGTDTQYF.

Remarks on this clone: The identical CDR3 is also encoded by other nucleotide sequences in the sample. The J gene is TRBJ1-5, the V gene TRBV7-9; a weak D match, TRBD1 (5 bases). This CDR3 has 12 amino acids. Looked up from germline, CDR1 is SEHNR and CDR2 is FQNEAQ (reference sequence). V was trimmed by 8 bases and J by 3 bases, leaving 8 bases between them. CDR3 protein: CASQGDNQPQHF. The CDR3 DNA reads TGTGCCAGCCAGGGTGACAATCAGCCCCAGCATTTT.

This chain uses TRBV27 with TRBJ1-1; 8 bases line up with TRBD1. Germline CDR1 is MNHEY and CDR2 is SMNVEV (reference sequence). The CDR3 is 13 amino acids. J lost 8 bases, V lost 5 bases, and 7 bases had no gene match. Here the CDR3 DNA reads TGTGCCAGCAGTGACAGGGGTCGCCAGGAAGCTTTCTTT. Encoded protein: CASSDRGRQEAFF.

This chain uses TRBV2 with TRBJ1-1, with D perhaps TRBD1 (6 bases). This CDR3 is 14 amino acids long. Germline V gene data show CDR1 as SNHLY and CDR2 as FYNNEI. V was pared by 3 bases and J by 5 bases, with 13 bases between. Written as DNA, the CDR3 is TGTGCCAGCAGTGACACCGCCGACAGGACTGAAGCTTTCTTT. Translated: CASSDTADRTEAFF.

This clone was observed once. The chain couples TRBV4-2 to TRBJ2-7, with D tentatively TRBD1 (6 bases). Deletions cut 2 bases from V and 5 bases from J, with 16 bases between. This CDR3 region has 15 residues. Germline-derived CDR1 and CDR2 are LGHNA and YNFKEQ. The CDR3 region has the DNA TGTGCCAGCAGCCAAAAGATCAGGGGTTTGAACGAGCAGTACTTC. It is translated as CASSQKIRGLNEQYF.

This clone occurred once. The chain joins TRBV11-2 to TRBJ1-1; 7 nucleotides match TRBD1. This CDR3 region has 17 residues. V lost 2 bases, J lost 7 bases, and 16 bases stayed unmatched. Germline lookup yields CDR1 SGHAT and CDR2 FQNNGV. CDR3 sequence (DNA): TGTGCCAGCAGCTTATGGGTGAACAGGGGCCGGGCGGGTGAAGCTTTCTTT. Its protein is CASSLWVNRGRAGEAFF.

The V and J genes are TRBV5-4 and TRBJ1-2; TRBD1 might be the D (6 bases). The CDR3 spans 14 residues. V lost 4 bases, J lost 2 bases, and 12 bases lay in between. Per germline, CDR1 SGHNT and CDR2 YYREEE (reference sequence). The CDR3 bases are TGTGCCAGCAGCCATACAGGGTTCAACTATGGCTACACCTTC. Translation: CASSHTGFNYGYTF.

The CDR3 loop reads CASSAWGAGGDEGYGYTF. The CDR3 bases are TGTGCCAGCAGCGCATGGGGGGCAGGGGGCGATGAAGGCTATGGCTACACCTTC. The chain has TRBV5-4 and TRBJ1-2, with 8 bases identical to TRBD1. From germline, CDR1 is SGHNT and CDR2 YYREEE (reference sequence). V trimming: 4 bases; J trimming: 4 bases; junction bases outside the gene matches: 18. There are 18 residues in the CDR3.

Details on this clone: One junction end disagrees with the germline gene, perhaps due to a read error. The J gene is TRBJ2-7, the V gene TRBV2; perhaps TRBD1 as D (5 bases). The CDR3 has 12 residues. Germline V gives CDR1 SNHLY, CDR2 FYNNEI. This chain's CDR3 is CASSADRLWWDF. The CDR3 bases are TGTGCCAGCAGTGCCGACAGACTCTGGTGGGACTTC.

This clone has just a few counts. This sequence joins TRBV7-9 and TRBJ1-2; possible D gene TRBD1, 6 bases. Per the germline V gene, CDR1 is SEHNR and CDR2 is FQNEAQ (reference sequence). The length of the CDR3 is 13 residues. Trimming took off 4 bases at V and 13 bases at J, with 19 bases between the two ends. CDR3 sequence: CASSSPSQGVGTF. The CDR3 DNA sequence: TGTGCCAGCAGCTCCCCCTCACAGGGAGTAGGCACCTTC.

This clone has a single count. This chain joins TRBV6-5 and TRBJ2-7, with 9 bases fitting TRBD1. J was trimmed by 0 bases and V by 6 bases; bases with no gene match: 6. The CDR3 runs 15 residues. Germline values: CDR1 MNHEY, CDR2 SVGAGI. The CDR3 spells CASSRGTGISYEQYF. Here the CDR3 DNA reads TGTGCCAGCAGCCGAGGGACAGGGATCTCCTACGAGCAGTACTTC.

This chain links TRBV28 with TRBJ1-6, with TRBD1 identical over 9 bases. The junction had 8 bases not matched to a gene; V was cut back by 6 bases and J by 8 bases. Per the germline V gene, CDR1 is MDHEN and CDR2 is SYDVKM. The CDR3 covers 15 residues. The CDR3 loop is CASSPSGQGHSPLHF. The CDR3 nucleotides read TGTGCCAGCAGCCCGTCGGGACAGGGACATTCACCCCTCCACTTT.

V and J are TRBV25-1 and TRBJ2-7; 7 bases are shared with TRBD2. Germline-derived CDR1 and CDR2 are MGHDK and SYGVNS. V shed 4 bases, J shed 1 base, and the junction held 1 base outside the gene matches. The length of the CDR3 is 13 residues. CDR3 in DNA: TGTGCCAGCAGTGTGGGGGGGTCCTACGAGCAGTACTTC. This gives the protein CASSVGGSYEQYF.

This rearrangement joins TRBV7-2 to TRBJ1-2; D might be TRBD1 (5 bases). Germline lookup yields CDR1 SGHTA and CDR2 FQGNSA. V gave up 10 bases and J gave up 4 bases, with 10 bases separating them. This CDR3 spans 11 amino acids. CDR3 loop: CATTVSYGYTF. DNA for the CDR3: TGTGCCACGACAGTTAGCTATGGCTACACCTTC.